These 28 T cell receptor beta chains were sequenced from one sample in a study of blood T cell repertoires in COVID-19. The assay was immunoSEQ multiplex PCR, and TCRdb's table has in-frame clones only and misses some. Here the sample spans more than 95,000 clones, just under 80% being singletons. Sequencing input: peripheral blood. These receptors originate from a human donor in a cohort sampled during active COVID-19.

The rearrangement links TRBV6-5 to TRBJ2-1; TRBD2 is a possible D gene (5 bases). CDR3 length: 14 residues. The germline V gene has CDR1 MNHEY and CDR2 SVGAGI. Trimming took 0 bases from V and 8 from J, leaving 11 bases between them. The CDR3 reads CASSYSSFGDEQFF. The DNA for the CDR3 is TGTGCCAGCAGTTACTCTTCCTTCGGGGATGAGCAGTTCTTC.

The chain joins TRBV5-1 to TRBJ1-1, with 7 bases fitting TRBD1. The J segment lost 1 base and the V segment lost 4 bases, leaving 7 bases of the junction unmatched. CDR1 SGHRS and CDR2 YFSETQ come from the germline V gene. CDR3 length: 15 residues. The CDR3 DNA reads TGCGCCAGCAGCACACAGGGGTCGGGGAACACTGAAGCTTTCTTT. Encoded protein: CASSTQGSGNTEAFF. Complete variable domain (other parts from reference TRBV5-1 and TRBJ1-1): KAGVTQTPRYLIKTRGQQVTLSCSPISGHRSVSWYQQTPGQGLQFLFEYFSETQRNKGNFPGRFSGRQFSNSRSEMNVSTLELGDSALYLCASSTQGSGNTEAFFGQGTRLTVV.

The chain uses TRBV7-9 and TRBJ1-3; 9 nucleotides align to TRBD1. Trimming removed 2 bases from V and 3 bases from J; junction bases left unmatched: 8. CDR1 and CDR2 from the germline V gene are SEHNR and FQNEAQ (reference sequence). This CDR3 has 17 amino acids. The CDR3 DNA reads as TGTGCCAGCAGCTTACAAGGGACAGGGAGTTTTGGAAACACCATATATTTT. It translates to CASSLQGTGSFGNTIYF.

This chain connects TRBV4-2 to TRBJ2-3; tentative D call: TRBD2 (6 bases). This CDR3 region has 15 residues. The V end lost 0 bases, the J end lost 3 bases, and 10 bases lay between the germline ends. Germline V gene lookup returns CDR1 LGHNA and CDR2 YNFKEQ. CDR3 protein: CASSQEVGGTDTQYF. Written as DNA, the CDR3 is TGTGCCAGCAGCCAAGAAGTGGGAGGAACAGATACGCAGTATTTT.

The rearrangement joins TRBV3-1 (or the pseudogene TRBV3-2) to TRBJ1-1, with D unresolved. The CDR3 is 12 residues long. Trimming pared 0 bases from V and 7 bases from J, leaving 6 bases between. Germline V gene sequence: CDR1 LGHDT, CDR2 YNNKEL (reference sequence). CDR3 sequence reads: CASSQDSGEAFF. CDR3 DNA: TGTGCCAGCAGCCAAGACTCCGGTGAAGCTTTCTTT.

This rearrangement joins TRBV19 to TRBJ2-1, with a tentative D call TRBD1 (5 bases). This CDR3 has 15 residues. Trimming shortened V by 5 bases and J by 7 bases, and 18 bases separated the two germline ends. Germline-derived CDR1 and CDR2 are LNHDA and SQIVND (reference sequence). The CDR3 coding sequence is TGTGCCAGTAGTCTAACAGGTTCCCTGACGAATGAGCAGTTCTTC. Translating gives CASSLTGSLTNEQFF.

This chain joins TRBV3-1 (or the pseudogene TRBV3-2) and TRBJ2-7; TRBD2 matches at 11 bases. CDR3 length equals 15 residues. Looked up from germline, CDR1 is LGHDT and CDR2 is YNNKEL (reference sequence). Losses at the gene ends were 1 base for V and 2 bases for J; bases not matched to a gene: 1. The CDR3 nucleotides read TGTGCCAGCAGCCAAGCACTAGCGGGAGCCTACGAGCAGTACTTC. Translating it yields CASSQALAGAYEQYF.

This clone showed up just a few times. This CDR3 is also generated by other DNA sequences in the sample. This chain uses TRBV14 with TRBJ2-1, with TRBD2 matching 12 bases. The CDR3 totals 16 residues. V was clipped by 4 bases and J by 0 bases; unmatched bases: 1. The germline V gene encodes CDR1 SGHDN and CDR2 FVKESK. The CDR3 DNA follows: TGTGCCAGCAGCCCACTAGCGGGAGGCTCCTACAATGAGCAGTTCTTC. Translation: CASSPLAGGSYNEQFF. The whole variable domain, remainder taken from reference TRBV14 and TRBJ2-1, is EAGVTQFPSHSVIEKGQTVTLRCDPISGHDNLYWYRRVMGKEIKFLLHFVKESKQDESGMPNNRFLAERTGGTYSTLKVQPAELEDSGVYFCASSPLAGGSYNEQFFGPGTRLTVL.

The rearrangement joins TRBV25-1 to TRBJ2-7; no clear D gene. The CDR3 consists of 13 residues. The germline gives CDR1 MGHDK, CDR2 SYGVNS. V lost 3 bases and J lost 4, with 10 bases in between. The CDR3 here is CASSDATRYEQYF. The CDR3 nucleotides are TGTGCCAGCAGTGATGCGACCAGGTACGAGCAGTACTTC.

V and J are TRBV28 and TRBJ1-1, with D possibly being TRBD1 (5 bases). The CDR3 runs to 13 residues. Deletions cut 8 bases from V and 2 bases from J, with 12 bases between. The germline gives CDR1 MDHEN, CDR2 SYDVKM. CDR3 coding DNA: TGTGCCAGCCGGAGACAGATAAACACTGAAGCTTTCTTT. Its protein is CASRRQINTEAFF. The variable domain in full, completed from reference TRBV28 and TRBJ1-1, reads DVKVTQSSRYLVKRTGEKVFLECVQDMDHENMFWYRQDPGLGLRLIYFSYDVKMKEKGDIPEGYSVSREKKERFSLILESASTNQTSMYLCASRRQINTEAFFGQGTRLTVV.

CDR3 amino acids: CASSLQGTSGSTGELFF. The CDR3 DNA follows: TGCGCCAGCAGCTTGCAAGGGACTAGCGGGAGTACCGGGGAGCTGTTTTTT. J is TRBJ2-2 and V is TRBV5-1, with 14 nucleotides matching TRBD2. Germline-derived CDR1 and CDR2 are SGHRS and YFSETQ. The CDR3 runs 17 residues. Unmatched junction bases numbered 4, after V lost 1 base and J lost 5 bases.

This chain joins TRBV4-3 and TRBJ1-4; tentatively, D is TRBD1 (5 bases). Trimming cost V 1 base and J 6 bases, with 9 bases left between them. Germline CDR1 reads LGHNA; CDR2 reads YSLEER. This CDR3 has 14 residues. The CDR3, as DNA: TGCGCCAGCAGCCAAGCAGGGAGGGATGAAAAACTGTTTTTT. Translated, it gives CASSQAGRDEKLFF.

The chain joins TRBV4-1 to TRBJ2-7; D is perhaps TRBD1 (6 bases). Germline lookup yields CDR1 MGHRA and CDR2 YSYEKL. The V and J ends lost 1 base and 3 bases respectively, with 13 bases between them. The CDR3 extends over 15 amino acids. The CDR3 coding sequence is TGCGCCAGCAGCCAAGCCGTTTCAGGGGTCTACGAGCAGTACTTC. The encoded protein is CASSQAVSGVYEQYF.

The V and J genes are TRBV2 and TRBJ2-2, with 8 bases fitting TRBD1. J lost 6 bases, V lost 7 bases, and 10 bases had no gene match. The length of the CDR3 is 15 residues. Germline loops: CDR1 SNHLY, CDR2 FYNNEI. The CDR3 DNA reads TGTGCCAGCACCTGGGACAGGTTAACCGCCGGGGAGCTGTTTTTT. It specifies CASTWDRLTAGELFF.

This clone was seen only once. The CDR3 here is CASSPMGGDTEAFF. In nucleotides, the CDR3 is TGTGCCAGCTCACCAATGGGAGGGGACACTGAAGCTTTCTTT. V usage is TRBV18 and J usage is TRBJ1-1, with D possibly TRBD1 on 5 matching bases. There are 14 residues in the CDR3. Germline V gene data show CDR1 as KGHSH and CDR2 as LQKENI. V gave up 2 bases and J gave up 3 bases, with 10 bases separating them.

This sequence joins TRBV6-5 and TRBJ2-7; maybe TRBD2 (6 bases). Trimming pared 6 bases from V and 2 bases from J, leaving 11 bases between. The CDR3 has 13 residues. Germline V lookup: CDR1 MNHEY, CDR2 SVGAGI. The CDR3 DNA reads TGTGCCAGCAGCCCGGGACTCACCTACGAGCAGTACTTC. Protein sequence: CASSPGLTYEQYF.

This clone has only a few counts. CDR3 in amino acids: CASSLERGAARETQYF. The DNA for the CDR3 is TGTGCCAGCAGCTTGGAACGGGGGGCCGCACGGGAGACCCAGTACTTC. V gene TRBV7-6 combines with J gene TRBJ2-5, with D perhaps TRBD2 (7 bases). Germline lookup yields CDR1 SGHVS and CDR2 FNYEAQ. V lost 3 bases and J lost 5, with 19 bases in between. The CDR3 sequence is 16 residues long.

The J gene is TRBJ1-1, the V gene TRBV5-1; D uncertain. V was clipped by 5 bases and J by 5 bases, with 13 bases between them. Germline V gene lookup returns CDR1 SGHRS and CDR2 YFSETQ. This CDR3 is built from 13 residues. The CDR3 nucleotides read TGCGCCAGCAGGGAGGTGGCGGGGACTGAAGCTTTCTTT. Translating gives CASREVAGTEAFF.

The J gene is TRBJ1-2, the V gene TRBV6-5; D uncertain. The CDR3 runs 14 residues. Trimming removed 10 bases at V and 4 bases at J, with 19 bases between. Germline loops: CDR1 MNHEY, CDR2 SVGAGI. The CDR3 loop is CATTSPGNPYGYTF. CDR3 DNA: TGTGCCACCACTTCTCCGGGAAATCCCTATGGCTACACCTTC.

The genes are TRBV18 and TRBJ1-4; the match to TRBD1 covers 7 bases. The CDR3 loop spans 15 amino acids. Trimming at V came to 2 bases and at J to 2 bases, leaving 2 bases not matched to a gene. Germline V gene lookup returns CDR1 KGHSH and CDR2 LQKENI. CDR3 nucleotides: TGTGCCAGCTCACCATTGACAGGGACTAATGAAAAACTGTTTTTT. It codes for CASSPLTGTNEKLFF.

V is TRBV2 and J is TRBJ2-3; no firm D call. The germline gives CDR1 SNHLY, CDR2 FYNNEI. This CDR3 has 17 amino acids. V lost 0 bases, J lost 1 base, and 14 bases lay in between. CDR3: CASSEAYWSGGTDTQYF. The CDR3 DNA is TGTGCCAGCAGTGAAGCTTATTGGTCAGGCGGCACAGATACGCAGTATTTT.

The rearrangement links TRBV3-1 (or the pseudogene TRBV3-2) to TRBJ1-1; 7 bases align to TRBD1. Germline CDR1 and CDR2: LGHDT and YNNKEL (reference sequence). J lost 4 bases, V lost 0 bases, and 5 bases had no gene match. CDR3 length: 15 residues. CDR3: CASSQERGLFTEAFF. The CDR3 region has the DNA TGTGCCAGCAGCCAAGAGAGGGGGCTTTTCACTGAAGCTTTCTTT.

This clone has more than one count but fewer than ten. This sequence joins TRBV11-3 and TRBJ2-3, with D tentatively TRBD2 (7 bases). The CDR3 runs to 15 residues. Germline V CDR1 and CDR2: SGHNT, YENEEA. The V gene lost 4 bases and the J gene lost 3 bases, with 14 bases spanning the gap. CDR3 sequence: CASSSGGPETDTQYF. The CDR3 DNA reads TGTGCCAGCAGCTCCGGGGGGCCGGAGACAGATACGCAGTATTTT.

The CDR3 spells CASSRMTGTDTQYF. The CDR3 DNA reads as TGTGCCAGCAGCCGAATGACAGGCACAGATACGCAGTATTTT. This chain joins TRBV28 and TRBJ2-3, with D perhaps TRBD1 (5 bases). Trimming left V 6 bases short and J 1 base short, with 11 bases between. The CDR3 runs 14 residues. CDR1 MDHEN and CDR2 SYDVKM come from the germline V gene.

CDR3 nucleotide sequence: TGTGCCAGCAGCGCAGGGGGCTCCTACGAGCAGTACTTC. Translation: CASSAGGSYEQYF. The chain couples TRBV6-6 to TRBJ2-7; TRBD1 matches at 7 bases. Germline assignment: CDR1 MNHNY and CDR2 SVGAGI (reference sequence). The CDR3 runs 13 residues. J gave up 0 bases and V 6 bases, and 2 bases lay outside the gene matches.

This clone was seen a single time. This chain connects TRBV5-6 to TRBJ1-5; the D is unclear. The germline V and J ends were trimmed by 0 bases and 3 bases, with 10 bases remaining between them. The length of the CDR3 is 15 residues. Germline lookup yields CDR1 SGHDT and CDR2 YYEEEE. The CDR3 spells CASSLGPSHNQPQHF. The CDR3 DNA is TGTGCCAGCAGCTTGGGCCCCAGTCACAATCAGCCCCAGCATTTT.

The chain employs TRBV3-1 (or the pseudogene TRBV3-2) and TRBJ1-1; 8 bases are a match to TRBD1. V dropped 1 base and J dropped 6; count of bases not matched to a gene: 16. The CDR3 is made up of 18 amino acids. Germline CDR1 reads LGHDT; CDR2 reads YNNKEL (reference sequence). The CDR3 loop reads CASSQGGARGLGRSEAFF. Here the CDR3 DNA reads TGTGCCAGCAGCCAAGGAGGAGCCAGGGGGCTTGGTCGGTCTGAAGCTTTCTTT.

The rearrangement links TRBV2 to TRBJ1-1; maybe TRBD1 (6 bases). V lost 4 bases to trimming and J lost 4 bases, with 16 bases between them. The CDR3 consists of 15 residues. The germline CDR1 and CDR2 sequences are SNHLY and FYNNEI. The CDR3 DNA follows: TGTGCCAGCAGTGCTACTACAGGGCGGGCCACTGAAGCTTTCTTT. Protein sequence: CASSATTGRATEAFF. Filled out from reference TRBV2 and TRBJ1-1, the complete variable domain reads EPEVTQTPSHQVTQMGQEVILRCVPISNHLYFYWYRQILGQKVEFLVSFYNNEISEKSEIFDDQFSVERPDGSNFTLKIRSTKLEDSAMYFCASSATTGRATEAFFGQGTRLTVV.